A selection of T cell receptor beta chains follows, all from one sample in a study of cytomegalovirus exposure and HLA in healthy donors. Here immunoSEQ multiplex PCR was the method, and the copy in TCRdb shows in-frame clones only, minus some. The table includes some 100,000 clones, 60% to 85% detected once. Sequenced material: PBMCs. Receptor source: a woman between 40 and 50 years old in good health and CMV-seropositive. CDR3s include the opening cysteine and the closing phenylalanine or tryptophan. Each record gives: clone size, J gene, V gene, D gene, CDR3 DNA, CDR3 protein. A D gene is named only where the DNA matches it firmly. Only some rows state a clone size, as once, few, many or a class for expanded clones.

once | TRBJ2-1 | TRBV5-6 | NA | TGTGCCAGCAGCTTGGGGGGCAGCTCCTACAATGAGCAGTTCTTC | CASSLGGSSYNEQFF
NA | TRBJ2-7 | TRBV4-1 | TRBD2 | TGCGCCAGCAGCCCGTCTAGCGGGAGGGACGAGCAGTACTTC | CASSPSSGRDEQYF
NA | TRBJ2-5 | TRBV7-9 | TRBD2 | TGTTCCAGCAGCTTAGGGGAGGGCAGAGAGACCCAGTACTTC | CSSSLGEGRETQYF
NA | TRBJ2-2 | TRBV19 | TRBD1 | TGTGCCAGCCACCGGGGGACAGGGGCGAACACCGGGGAGCTGTTTTTT | CASHRGTGANTGELFF
NA | TRBJ2-5 | TRBV7-7 | NA | TGTGCTAGCAGCTCCCTCGACAGACAAGAGACCCAGTACTTC | CASSSLDRQETQYF
NA | TRBJ2-3 | TRBV2 | NA | TGTGCCAGCAGTGCACTAGCAAAAGCAGATACGCAGTATTTT | CASSALAKADTQYF
NA | TRBJ2-1 | TRBV9 | NA | TGTGCCAGCAGCGTTAGAGGGGGTTGGGCCTCCTACAATGAGCAGTTCTTC | CASSVRGGWASYNEQFF
NA | TRBJ2-5 | TRBV29-1 | NA | TGCAGCGTCACTGGGGTATCGGGGCAAGAGACCCAGTACTTC | CSVTGVSGQETQYF
few | TRBJ1-1 | TRBV10-3 | NA | TGTGCCATCAGAGGTGAACAGGGTCGGACTGAAGCTTTCTTT | CAIRGEQGRTEAFF
NA | TRBJ2-7 | TRBV10-3 | NA | TGTGCCATCAGTGATTCTCCTTCCGCCTACGAGCAGTACTTC | CAISDSPSAYEQYF
NA | TRBJ2-1 | TRBV6-5 | TRBD1 | TGTGCCAGCAGTTTGACAGGGATGGGGAATGAGCAGTTCTTC | CASSLTGMGNEQFF
NA | TRBJ1-1 | TRBV7-9 | NA | TGTGCCAGCAGCTTAGATCGGGTGAACACTGAAGCTTTCTTT | CASSLDRVNTEAFF
NA | TRBJ2-7 | TRBV27 | NA | TGTGCCAGCAGTTTGGGCACCTACTACGAGCAGTACTTC | CASSLGTYYEQYF
NA | TRBJ2-7 | TRBV9 | TRBD2 | TGTGCCAGCAGCCGGGGTAGCGGGAGGGCCGTTACCGAGCAGTACTTC | CASSRGSGRAVTEQYF
NA | TRBJ2-3 | TRBV5-6 | NA | TGTGCCAGCAGCTTGGTTCCGGGGAACACAGATACGCAGTATTTT | CASSLVPGNTDTQYF
NA | TRBJ1-1 | TRBV5-1 | NA | TGCGCCAGCAGCTTGGATAAGACAGGACCGAACACTGAAGCTTTCTTT | CASSLDKTGPNTEAFF
NA | TRBJ2-3 | TRBV9 | TRBD2 | TGTGCCAGCAGCGTAGTAGCGGGGAACTCAGATACGCAGTATTTT | CASSVVAGNSDTQYF
NA | TRBJ2-2 | TRBV5-4 | NA | TGTGCCAGCAACACAGGCTGGGGCAGCGACACCGGGGAGCTGTTTTTT | CASNTGWGSDTGELFF
few | TRBJ1-1 | TRBV6-1 | NA | TGTGCCAGCAGTTTGCGGGGTAAAATCTCTGAAGCTTTCTTT | CASSLRGKISEAFF
NA | TRBJ2-7 | TRBV11-3 | TRBD2 | TGTGCCAGCAGCATATATGAGGGACTAGCGGGAGGAGGGACCTACGAGCAGTACTTC | CASSIYEGLAGGGTYEQYF
NA | TRBJ1-2 | TRBV28 | NA | TGTGCCAGCAGGACTGGGGGCGCGAACTATGGCTACACCTTC | CASRTGGANYGYTF
once | TRBJ2-1 | TRBV4-3 | TRBD2 | TGCGCCAGCAGCCAAACTAGCGGGACTTACAATGAGCAGTTCTTC | CASSQTSGTYNEQFF
NA | TRBJ1-4 | TRBV7-9 | TRBD1 | TGTGCCAGCAGCGACACAGGGGTAGGAGAAAAACTGTTTTTT | CASSDTGVGEKLFF
NA | TRBJ2-2 | TRBV19 | TRBD1 | TGTGCCAGTAGCCCAACAGGGGGCATCGGGGAGCTGTTTTTT | CASSPTGGIGELFF
few | TRBJ2-2 | TRBV5-6 | NA | TGTGCCAGCAGCTTAATCGGGACAACCGGGGAGCTGTTTTTT | CASSLIGTTGELFF
NA | TRBJ2-2 | TRBV25-1 | TRBD2 | TGTGCCAGTCAAGGTGGGCGGGAGAGCGGGGAGCTGTTTTTT | CASQGGRESGELFF
NA | TRBJ2-2 | TRBV28 | TRBD1 | TGTGCCAGCAGCGACAGGGGGCCTCAAGGCGGGGAGCTGTTTTTT | CASSDRGPQGGELFF
NA | TRBJ2-7 | TRBV27 | NA | TGTGCCAGCAGTTTATCGCCCCTAGGCACCTACGAGCAGTACTTC | CASSLSPLGTYEQYF